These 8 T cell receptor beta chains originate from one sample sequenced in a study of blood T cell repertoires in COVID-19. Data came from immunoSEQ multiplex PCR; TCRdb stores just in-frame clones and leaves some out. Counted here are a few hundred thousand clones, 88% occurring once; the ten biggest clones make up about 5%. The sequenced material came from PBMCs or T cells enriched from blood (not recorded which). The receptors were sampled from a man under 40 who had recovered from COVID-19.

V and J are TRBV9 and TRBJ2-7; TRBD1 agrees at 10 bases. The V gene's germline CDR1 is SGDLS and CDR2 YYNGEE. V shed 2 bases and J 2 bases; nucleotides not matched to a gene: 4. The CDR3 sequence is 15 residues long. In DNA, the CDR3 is TGTGCCAGCAGCGTTTCCGGGACAGGGGCCTACGAGCAGTACTTC. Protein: CASSVSGTGAYEQYF.

The CDR3 DNA reads TGTGCCACCAGTGATCCGGCAGGGGACAACACCGGGGAGCTGTTTTTT. Protein sequence: CATSDPAGDNTGELFF. This chain uses TRBV24-1 with TRBJ2-2; D is perhaps TRBD1 (6 bases). CDR3 length equals 16 residues. CDR1 and CDR2 (germline): KGHDR, SFDVKD. Trimming took off 3 bases at V and 2 bases at J, with 12 bases between the two ends.

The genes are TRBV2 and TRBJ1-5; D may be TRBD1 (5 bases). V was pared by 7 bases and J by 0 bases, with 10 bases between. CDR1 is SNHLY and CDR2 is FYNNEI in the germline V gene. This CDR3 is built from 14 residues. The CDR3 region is CASKAGYSNQPQHF. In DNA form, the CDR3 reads TGTGCCAGCAAGGCAGGGTATAGCAATCAGCCCCAGCATTTT. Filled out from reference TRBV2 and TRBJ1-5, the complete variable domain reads EPEVTQTPSHQVTQMGQEVILRCVPISNHLYFYWYRQILGQKVEFLVSFYNNEISEKSEIFDDQFSVERPDGSNFTLKIRSTKLEDSAMYFCASKAGYSNQPQHFGDGTRLSIL.

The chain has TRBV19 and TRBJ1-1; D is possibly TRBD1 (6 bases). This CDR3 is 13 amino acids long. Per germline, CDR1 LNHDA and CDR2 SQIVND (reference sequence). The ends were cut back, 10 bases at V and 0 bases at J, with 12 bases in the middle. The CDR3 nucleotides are TGTGCCATACAGGGAACGGTGAACACTGAAGCTTTCTTT. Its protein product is CAIQGTVNTEAFF.

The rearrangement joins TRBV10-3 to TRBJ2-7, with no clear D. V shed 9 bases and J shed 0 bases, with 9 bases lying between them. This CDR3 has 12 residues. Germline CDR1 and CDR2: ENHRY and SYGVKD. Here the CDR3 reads CAISSYSYEQYF. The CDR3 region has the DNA TGTGCCATTTCCAGTTACTCCTACGAGCAGTACTTC.

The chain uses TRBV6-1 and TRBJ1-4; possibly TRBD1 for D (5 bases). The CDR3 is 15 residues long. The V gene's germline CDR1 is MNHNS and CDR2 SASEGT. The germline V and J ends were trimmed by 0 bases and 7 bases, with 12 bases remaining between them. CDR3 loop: CASSEALGGPEKLFF. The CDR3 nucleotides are TGTGCCAGCAGTGAAGCGCTGGGGGGTCCTGAAAAACTGTTTTTT.

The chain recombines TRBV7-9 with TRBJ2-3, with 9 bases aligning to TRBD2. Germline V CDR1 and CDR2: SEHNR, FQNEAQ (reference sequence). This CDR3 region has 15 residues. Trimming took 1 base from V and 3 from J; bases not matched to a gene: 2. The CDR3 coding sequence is TGTGCCAGCAGCTTAGTAGCGGGGGAGACAGATACGCAGTATTTT. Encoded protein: CASSLVAGETDTQYF.

The CDR3 loop is CASSQGGLAGDTQYF. The CDR3 DNA is TGTGCCAGCAGCCAGGGTGGACTAGCGGGAGATACGCAGTATTTT. The rearrangement joins TRBV4-2 to TRBJ2-3, with 11 bases lining up with TRBD2. With V trimmed by 3 bases and J by 5 bases, 4 bases remained unmatched. Germline V gives CDR1 LGHNA, CDR2 YNFKEQ. This CDR3 contains 15 residues.